The 9 T cell receptor beta chains presented below share a single source sample, sequenced in a study of cytomegalovirus exposure and HLA in healthy donors. Using immunoSEQ multiplex PCR, the repertoire was profiled, and TCRdb retains in-frame clones only, with some absent. The sample records some 250,000 clones, 90% being singletons. The sample comprised PBMCs. These receptors were obtained from a woman under 30 in good health and CMV-seronegative.

This chain links TRBV7-6 with TRBJ2-7; 8 bases line up with TRBD1. This CDR3 is built from 13 residues. Germline V gene data show CDR1 as SGHVS and CDR2 as FNYEAQ. V dropped 5 bases and J dropped 2; count of bases not matched to a gene: 2. CDR3 loop: CASSMDRAYEQYF. The DNA of the CDR3 is TGTGCCAGCAGCATGGACAGGGCCTACGAGCAGTACTTC.

The gene calls are TRBV14 and TRBJ1-1, with a weak D call TRBD1 (6 bases). CDR3 length: 14 residues. The V gene lost 3 bases and the J gene lost 0 bases, with 8 bases spanning the gap. The germline V gene encodes CDR1 SGHDN and CDR2 FVKESK. The CDR3 nucleotides are TGTGCCAGCAGCCAGGACAGCATGAACACTGAAGCTTTCTTT. Protein: CASSQDSMNTEAFF.

This sequence joins TRBV2 and TRBJ2-3, with D perhaps TRBD1 (6 bases). Trimming left V 1 base short and J 3 bases short, with 14 bases between. Germline V CDR1 and CDR2: SNHLY, FYNNEI. There are 16 residues in the CDR3. The CDR3 spells CASSEVPDSSTDTQYF. CDR3 sequence (DNA): TGTGCCAGCAGTGAAGTGCCGGACAGCAGTACAGATACGCAGTATTTT.

The J gene is TRBJ1-1, the V gene TRBV5-1, with D perhaps TRBD1 (5 bases). CDR3 length: 13 amino acids. Germline-derived CDR1 and CDR2 are SGHRS and YFSETQ. Trimming removed 7 bases from V and 3 bases from J, with 13 bases in between. CDR3 protein: CASGWGVDTEAFF. CDR3 DNA: TGCGCCAGCGGATGGGGGGTTGACACTGAAGCTTTCTTT. The full variable domain, completed using reference TRBV5-1 and TRBJ1-1, is KAGVTQTPRYLIKTRGQQVTLSCSPISGHRSVSWYQQTPGQGLQFLFEYFSETQRNKGNFPGRFSGRQFSNSRSEMNVSTLELGDSALYLCASGWGVDTEAFFGQGTRLTVV.

The chain recombines TRBV2 with TRBJ2-1, with 7 bases aligning to TRBD1. There are 16 residues in the CDR3. CDR1 is SNHLY and CDR2 is FYNNEI in the germline V gene. V shed 2 bases, J shed 4 bases, and the junction held 8 bases outside the gene matches. The CDR3 region has the DNA TGTGCCAGCAGTGAATCGAAGGGGGCTGGGTACAATGAGCAGTTCTTC. Translation: CASSESKGAGYNEQFF.

This clone showed up just once. The J gene is TRBJ2-7, the V gene TRBV28; 11 bases agree with TRBD1. CDR1 is MDHEN, CDR2 SYDVKM, per germline. Trimming at V came to 1 base and at J to 5 bases, leaving 7 bases not matched to a gene. The CDR3 is 16 amino acids. CDR3 in DNA: TGTGCCAGCAGTTTATTTGGACAGGGGGCCGGGAACGAGCAGTACTTC. Amino acids: CASSLFGQGAGNEQYF.

This chain uses TRBV5-1 with TRBJ2-6; a possible D gene is TRBD1 (5 bases). CDR1 and CDR2 (germline): SGHRS, YFSETQ. CDR3 length: 17 residues. Deletions cut 4 bases from V and 2 bases from J, with 16 bases between. CDR3 in DNA: TGCGCCAGCAGCCCCCTGGTGCCAGGGACTGGGGCCAACGTCCTGACTTTC. Protein sequence: CASSPLVPGTGANVLTF.

The table lists this clone with a count of one. The chain employs TRBV9 and TRBJ2-5, with TRBD1 identical over 8 bases. Germline V lookup: CDR1 SGDLS, CDR2 YYNGEE. V shed 4 bases, J shed 1 base, and the junction held 9 bases outside the gene matches. The length of the CDR3 is 16 residues. The CDR3 region is CASSTRTGTPQETQYF. Written as DNA, the CDR3 is TGTGCCAGCAGCACGCGGACAGGGACTCCCCAAGAGACCCAGTACTTC.

V is TRBV2 and J is TRBJ2-7; 9 bases match TRBD2. CDR3 length: 15 residues. CDR1 and CDR2 from the germline V gene are SNHLY and FYNNEI. The V segment lost 7 bases and the J segment 0 bases; nucleotides outside the gene matches: 7. CDR3 DNA sequence: TGTGCCAGCATTTTTAGCGGGGGCTTCTCCTACGAGCAGTACTTC. Its protein product is CASIFSGGFSYEQYF.